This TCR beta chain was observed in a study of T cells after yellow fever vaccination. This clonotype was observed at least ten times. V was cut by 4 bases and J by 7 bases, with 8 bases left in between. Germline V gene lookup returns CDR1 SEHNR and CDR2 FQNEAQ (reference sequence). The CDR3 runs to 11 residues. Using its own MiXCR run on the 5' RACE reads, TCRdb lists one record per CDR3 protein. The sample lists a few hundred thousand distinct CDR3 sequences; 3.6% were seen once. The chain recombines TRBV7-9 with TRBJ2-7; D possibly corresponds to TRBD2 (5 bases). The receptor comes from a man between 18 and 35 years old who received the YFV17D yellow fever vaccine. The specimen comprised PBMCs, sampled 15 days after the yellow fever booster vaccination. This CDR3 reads CASSSGLEQYF. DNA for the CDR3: TGTGCCAGCAGCTCCGGACTTGAGCAGTACTTC.